This T cell receptor beta chain appears in the sequencing data of a study of blood T cell repertoires in COVID-19. Some clones are missing from TCRdb's copy, which holds only in-frame ones; the method was immunoSEQ multiplex PCR. The sample consists of roughly 250,000 clones, about 90% of them appearing once. CDR3 size: 13 residues. With 0 bases removed from V and 5 bases from J, the gap between germline ends came to 8 bases. Germline V lookup: CDR1 GTSNPN, CDR2 SVGIG (reference sequence). The receptor's source is a human donor in a cohort exposed to, infected with or recovered from COVID-19 (not recorded which). The donor label of this sample is uncertain. Material for sequencing was PBMCs or T cells enriched from blood (not recorded which). The chain links TRBV30 to TRBJ1-5; the D gene is possibly TRBD1 (5 bases). CDR3 sequence (DNA): TGTGCCTGGAGTGTGAAGGGGTATCAGCCCCAGCATTTT. Translated: CAWSVKGYQPQHF.